The 29 T cell receptor beta chains below all came from one sample that was sequenced in a study of T cell repertoires in cytomegalovirus infection. Via MiXCR, TCRdb re-called the reads, giving one row per CDR3 protein. The sample has 200,000 to 300,000 distinct CDR3 sequences, 9.1% seen once. Sequencing input: PBMCs. The receptors originated from a human donor in good health (CMV status not recorded). Some clones in this sample may be carry-over from other donors' samples.

This clonotype was recorded many times. The chain employs TRBV7-8 and TRBJ2-7, with 7 bases fitting TRBD1. The V gene's germline CDR1 is SGHVS and CDR2 FQNEAQ. This CDR3 is 13 amino acids long. The V segment lost 4 bases and the J segment 1 base; nucleotides outside the gene matches: 1. As DNA, the CDR3 is TGTGCCAGCAGCTCGGGACAGTCCTACGAGCAGTACTTC. Translating gives CASSSGQSYEQYF.

V and J are TRBV7-2 and TRBJ2-4; 10 bases are a match to TRBD1. The CDR3 consists of 16 residues. The germline gives CDR1 SGHTA, CDR2 FQGNSA. With V trimmed by 5 bases and J by 3 bases, 7 bases remained unmatched. The CDR3, as DNA: TGTGCCAGCAGCAAAGGGACAGGGGATGGCAAAAACATTCAGTACTTC. This codes for CASSKGTGDGKNIQYF.

The chain combines TRBV18 with TRBJ2-2; possible D gene TRBD1, 6 bases. Trimming took off 2 bases at V and 3 bases at J, with 10 bases between the two ends. CDR1 and CDR2 from the germline V gene are KGHSH and LQKENI. The CDR3 length is 15 residues. The CDR3 loop reads CASSPRPGDTGELFF. The CDR3 nucleotides read TGTGCCAGCTCACCAAGGCCAGGGGACACCGGGGAGCTGTTTTTT.

Ten or more counts support this clonotype. The chain recombines TRBV20-1 with TRBJ2-6; a weak D match, TRBD1 (6 bases). The germline CDR1 and CDR2 sequences are DFQATT and SNEGSKA (reference sequence). Trimming cost V 4 bases and J 4 bases, with 11 bases left between them. The CDR3 has 14 residues. The CDR3 loop reads CSATSGTGANVLTF. DNA of the CDR3: TGCAGTGCTACCTCCGGGACAGGGGCCAACGTCCTGACTTTC.

This clonotype turned up a few times. The chain combines TRBV6-1 with TRBJ2-3; a possible D gene is TRBD1 (5 bases). The CDR3 is 13 residues long. The germline CDR1 and CDR2 sequences are MNHNS and SASEGT. Trimming left V 4 bases short and J 2 bases short, with 7 bases between. The CDR3, as DNA: TGTGCCAGCAGTGGACAGCTCACAGATACGCAGTATTTT. It specifies CASSGQLTDTQYF.

This clonotype was detected only a few times. The rearrangement joins TRBV15 to TRBJ1-1; perhaps TRBD1 as D (5 bases). Trimming removed 3 bases at V and 2 bases at J, with 10 bases between. This CDR3 has 14 residues. CDR1 is LNHNV and CDR2 is YYDKDF in the germline V gene (reference sequence). The CDR3 is CATSSPQANTEAFF. The CDR3 region has the DNA TGTGCCACCAGCAGCCCACAGGCTAACACTGAAGCTTTCTTT.

There are many counts of this clonotype. The V gene is TRBV7-2, the J gene TRBJ2-7; 10 nucleotides align to TRBD1. Trimming at V came to 5 bases and at J to 3 bases, leaving 4 bases not matched to a gene. The germline gives CDR1 SGHTA, CDR2 FQGNSA. CDR3 length equals 14 residues. The CDR3 sequence: CASSHRDRGYEQYF. The DNA for the CDR3 is TGTGCCAGCAGCCACCGGGACAGGGGCTACGAGCAGTACTTC.

CDR3 nucleotide sequence: TGTGCCAGCAGCTCGACCTTCGGGAACACTGAAGCTTTCTTT. Translating gives CASSSTFGNTEAFF. V is TRBV7-6 and J is TRBJ1-1; D is undetermined. Germline CDR1 reads SGHVS; CDR2 reads FNYEAQ. CDR3 length: 14 amino acids. The germline V and J ends were trimmed by 4 bases and 1 base, with 10 bases remaining between them.

Many counts were recorded for this clonotype. The CDR3 region is CASSLGRSRAFF. The CDR3, as DNA: TGTGCCAGCAGCTTAGGGCGAAGTCGAGCTTTCTTT. This chain joins TRBV7-2 and TRBJ1-1; D is unresolved. Germline V gene lookup returns CDR1 SGHTA and CDR2 FQGNSA. This CDR3 has 12 residues. Trimming shortened V by 1 base and J by 10 bases, and 10 bases separated the two germline ends.

This clonotype was picked up many times. Mismatch with germline at one junction end may stem from a read error. The V and J genes are TRBV7-2 and TRBJ2-6; TRBD1 matches 11 bases. Germline-derived CDR1 and CDR2 are SGHTA and FQGNSA. The CDR3 runs to 18 residues. The CDR3, as DNA: TGTGCCAGCAGCCTAGCGGACAGGGGGCTCGCTGGGGCCAACGTCCTGACTTTC. Translated: CASSLADRGLAGANVLTF.

Many counts were recorded for this clonotype. J is TRBJ1-5 and V is TRBV19; TRBD1 might be the D (5 bases). The CDR3 covers 15 residues. V gave up 10 bases and J gave up 3 bases, with 19 bases separating them. Germline values: CDR1 LNHDA, CDR2 SQIVND (reference sequence). In DNA form, the CDR3 reads TGTGCCACCTCTCATCCCGACAGCTTCAATCAGCCCCAGCATTTT. Protein product: CATSHPDSFNQPQHF.

The chain uses TRBV7-9 and TRBJ2-6; D gene uncertain. Germline CDR1 is SEHNR and CDR2 is FQNEAQ (reference sequence). The CDR3 runs to 16 residues. V gave up 1 base and J gave up 0 bases, with 7 bases separating them. CDR3 loop: CASSLGGNSGANVLTF. CDR3 nucleotide sequence: TGTGCCAGCAGCTTAGGGGGTAACTCTGGGGCCAACGTCCTGACTTTC.

This clonotype has at least ten counts. This chain uses TRBV7-2 with TRBJ1-1; unclear D gene. Trimming stripped 5 bases from V and 0 bases from J, with 16 bases between. The germline V gene has CDR1 SGHTA and CDR2 FQGNSA. The CDR3 contains 16 residues. Here the CDR3 reads CASSLTSGLLNTEAFF. CDR3 coding DNA: TGTGCCAGCAGCCTAACTTCGGGCCTCCTGAACACTGAAGCTTTCTTT.

The CDR3 coding sequence is TGTGCCAGTACTCCTGAGTGGGCAGGCCGGACGCCCCAGCATTTT. Protein product: CASTPEWAGRTPQHF. The V and J genes are TRBV6-2 or TRBV6-3 and TRBJ1-5; D is unresolved. Looked up from germline, CDR1 is MNHEY and CDR2 is SVGEGT. The CDR3 spans 15 residues. With 9 bases removed from V and 9 bases from J, the gap between germline ends came to 24 bases.

This clonotype occurred many times. The chain joins TRBV5-5 to TRBJ1-1, with 8 bases matching TRBD1. The J segment lost 9 bases and the V segment lost 4 bases, leaving 5 bases of the junction unmatched. Germline lookup yields CDR1 SGHKS and CDR2 YYEKEE (reference sequence). The CDR3 consists of 12 residues. CDR3 residues: CASSLGQGKAFF. CDR3 nucleotides: TGTGCCAGCAGCCTAGGACAGGGTAAAGCTTTCTTT.

The sample holds many counts of this clonotype. A read error may be the cause here, since a much bigger clone is one base away. The chain carries TRBV7-8 and TRBJ1-1; D not certain. V was cut by 1 base and J by 4 bases, with 4 bases left in between. Germline values: CDR1 SGHVS, CDR2 FQNEAQ. The CDR3 is made up of 12 amino acids. The DNA for the CDR3 is TGTGCCAGCAGCTTAGTTAGCACTGAAGCTTTCTTT. It yields the protein CASSLVSTEAFF.

This clonotype was observed many times. The chain links TRBV7-2 to TRBJ1-5; a possible D gene is TRBD1 (6 bases). The V end lost 5 bases, the J end lost 4 bases, and 15 bases lay between the germline ends. CDR3 length equals 15 residues. The V gene's germline CDR1 is SGHTA and CDR2 FQGNSA. The CDR3 loop reads CASSPQRGGNQPQHF. The CDR3 DNA sequence: TGTGCCAGCAGCCCCCAAAGAGGGGGGAATCAGCCCCAGCATTTT. The variable domain in full, with the rest retrieved from reference TRBV7-2 and TRBJ1-5, is GAGVSQSPSNKVTEKGKDVELRCDPISGHTALYWYRQSLGQGLEFLIYFQGNSAPDKSGLPSDRFSAERTGGSVSTLTIQRTQQEDSAVYLCASSPQRGGNQPQHFGDGTRLSIL.

In this sample, this clonotype turned up many times. This chain joins TRBV7-8 and TRBJ2-1; 7 bases line up with TRBD2. V shed 6 bases and J 5 bases; nucleotides not matched to a gene: 10. Germline V gene sequence: CDR1 SGHVS, CDR2 FQNEAQ. The length of the CDR3 is 15 residues. Here the CDR3 reads CASRIFPGTNNEQFF. The CDR3 DNA is TGTGCCAGCAGAATTTTCCCCGGGACTAACAATGAGCAGTTCTTC.

This clonotype was observed a few times. The DNA for the CDR3 is TGTGCCACCAGTGATTTTGGCCCGACAGGGAACACTGAAGCTTTCTTT. Translating gives CATSDFGPTGNTEAFF. The chain combines TRBV24-1 with TRBJ1-1; D perhaps matches TRBD1 (6 bases). Germline assignment: CDR1 KGHDR and CDR2 SFDVKD. Trimming took 1 base from V and 1 from J, leaving 12 bases between them. There are 16 residues in the CDR3.

The chain employs TRBV5-1 and TRBJ2-3, with D unclear. Germline CDR1 is SGHRS and CDR2 is YFSETQ. The CDR3 has 16 residues. V lost 1 base and J 5 bases, leaving 17 bases between the germline ends. The CDR3 loop reads CASSLMGDPPVDTQYF. In nucleotides, the CDR3 is TGCGCCAGCAGCTTGATGGGCGACCCACCCGTAGATACGCAGTATTTT.

This clonotype showed up just a few times. The chain recombines TRBV7-2 with TRBJ2-5; D gene unclear. This CDR3 is built from 13 residues. Germline V gene lookup returns CDR1 SGHTA and CDR2 FQGNSA. Trimming removed 4 bases from V and 5 bases from J, with 11 bases in between. In nucleotides, the CDR3 is TGTGCCAGCAGCTCCCTGGGGATGGAGACCCAGTACTTC. Amino acids: CASSSLGMETQYF.

In its sample, this clonotype was seen many times. The J gene is TRBJ1-1, the V gene TRBV7-2; 7 bases are a match to TRBD1. CDR3 length: 13 amino acids. Looked up from germline, CDR1 is SGHTA and CDR2 is FQGNSA. Germline trimming cut 5 bases from V and 5 bases from J; bases unmatched to any gene: 5. This chain's CDR3 is CASSKQGRTEAFF. CDR3 DNA sequence: TGTGCCAGCAGCAAACAGGGGAGGACTGAAGCTTTCTTT.

This clonotype was seen a few times. The V call is TRBV27, the J call TRBJ2-7; TRBD1 is a possible D gene (5 bases). CDR3 size: 15 residues. V lost 3 bases and J lost 0, with 12 bases in between. Germline V lookup: CDR1 MNHEY, CDR2 SMNVEV (reference sequence). Here the CDR3 DNA reads TGTGCCAGCAGTTTGATAGGACAAAGCTCCTACGAGCAGTACTTC. It translates to CASSLIGQSSYEQYF.

This clonotype was detected ten times or more. The chain has TRBV6-1 and TRBJ2-6; 7 nucleotides align to TRBD1. V was clipped by 3 bases and J by 4 bases; unmatched bases: 3. Germline CDR1 and CDR2: MNHNS and SASEGT. The CDR3 runs to 15 residues. As DNA, the CDR3 is TGTGCCAGCAGTGATGGACAGGTGGGGGCCAACGTCCTGACTTTC. Its translation: CASSDGQVGANVLTF.

The chain joins TRBV7-2 to TRBJ1-5; perhaps TRBD1 as D (6 bases). V lost 4 bases and J 7 bases, leaving 17 bases between the germline ends. This CDR3 is 15 amino acids long. Germline CDR1 is SGHTA and CDR2 is FQGNSA. CDR3 sequence reads: CASSSQTGQRQPQHF. The DNA of the CDR3 is TGTGCCAGCAGCTCTCAGACAGGTCAGAGACAGCCCCAGCATTTT. Full variable domain (remainder filled in from reference TRBV7-2 and TRBJ1-5): GAGVSQSPSNKVTEKGKDVELRCDPISGHTALYWYRQSLGQGLEFLIYFQGNSAPDKSGLPSDRFSAERTGGSVSTLTIQRTQQEDSAVYLCASSSQTGQRQPQHFGDGTRLSIL.

CDR3 sequence reads: CASSLGGVSDETQYF. CDR3 nucleotides: TGTGCCAGCAGCTTAGGAGGGGTGTCTGACGAGACCCAGTACTTC. The chain links TRBV7-2 to TRBJ2-5; D may correspond to TRBD1 or TRBD2 (5 bases each). The CDR3 totals 15 residues. CDR1 is SGHTA, CDR2 FQGNSA, per germline. V was trimmed by 1 base and J by 5 bases, leaving 14 bases between them.

This clonotype occurred many times. The chain is built from TRBV5-1 and TRBJ2-3, with TRBD1 identical over 9 bases. Losses at the gene ends were 4 bases for V and 4 bases for J; bases not matched to a gene: 4. The germline V gene encodes CDR1 SGHRS and CDR2 YFSETQ. The CDR3 is made up of 14 amino acids. CDR3 nucleotide sequence: TGCGCCAGCAGCCAAGACAGGGGGTCAGATACGCAGTATTTT. Protein product: CASSQDRGSDTQYF.

In this sample, this clonotype turned up many times. The chain combines TRBV7-2 with TRBJ1-6; D is possibly TRBD1 (5 bases). Germline V gene data show CDR1 as SGHTA and CDR2 as FQGNSA. V lost 5 bases and J 0 bases, leaving 23 bases between the germline ends. The CDR3 runs to 20 residues. CDR3: CASSHPSTVRSSSYNSPLHF. The CDR3 DNA reads as TGTGCCAGCAGCCACCCTTCGACAGTTCGGTCCAGCTCCTATAATTCACCCCTCCACTTT.

This clonotype has a handful of counts. The rearrangement joins TRBV28 to TRBJ1-4, with D possibly TRBD1 on 5 matching bases. This CDR3 comprises 13 residues. V lost 8 bases to trimming and J lost 5 bases, with 12 bases between them. Germline lookup yields CDR1 MDHEN and CDR2 SYDVKM. CDR3 loop: CASLAGLNEKLFF. CDR3 in DNA: TGTGCCAGCCTGGCAGGGCTAAATGAAAAACTGTTTTTT.